A single sample gave rise to the 20 T cell receptor beta chains below, sequenced in a study of CD8+ T cells in alopecia areata (dated by TCRdb to 2016 to 2019). Receptor libraries were prepared by the immunoSEQ multiplex PCR assay. To provide template for TCR sequencing, every sample had RNA extracted and reverse transcribed into cDNA. The table was pulled from immuneACCESS by TCRdb, which kept in-frame rearrangements only. Such tables lose some clones; where checked, under half of the loss comes from unresolved V genes, and the rest has no known cause. For this sample the table gives nearly 200,000 clones, of which roughly 64% were detected only once. The leading ten clones occupy 5% to 6% of the sample. The meaning of the sample's time point label: about 25 weeks on oral tofacitinib. The intended sense of this specimen's treatment or condition label: oral pan-JAK inhibitor, 5-10 mg twice daily.

The input for sequencing was CD4+ T cells sorted from blood, taken at week 24, from a patient treated with tofacitinib. The receptors were gathered from a human donor with alopecia areata.

This clone has just a few counts. Other DNA sequences in the same sample also yield this CDR3. CDR3 protein: CSVAGRGTKNIQYF. DNA for the CDR3: TGCAGCGTTGCGGGCAGGGGGACCAAAAACATTCAGTACTTC. This sequence joins TRBV29-1 and TRBJ2-4, with 7 nucleotides matching TRBD1. Germline CDR1 reads SQVTM; CDR2 reads ANQGSEA. The CDR3 is made up of 14 amino acids. With 4 bases clipped from V and 2 bases from J, the junction kept 5 bases outside the gene matches.

This clone was observed a single time. This sequence joins TRBV13 and TRBJ1-1; D possibly corresponds to TRBD1 (5 bases). Germline CDR1 is PRHDT and CDR2 is FYEKMQ (reference sequence). The V end lost 2 bases, the J end lost 4 bases, and 11 bases lay between the germline ends. This CDR3 has 14 amino acids. The CDR3 loop is CASSLRGSGTEAFF. CDR3 bases: TGTGCCAGCAGCTTAAGGGGAAGTGGCACTGAAGCTTTCTTT. The full variable domain, in which reference TRBV13 and TRBJ1-1 provide the parts outside the CDR3, is AAGVIQSPRHLIKEKRETATLKCYPIPRHDTVYWYQQGPGQDPQFLISFYEKMQSDKGSIPDRFSAQQFSDYHSELNMSSLELGDSALYFCASSLRGSGTEAFFGQGTRLTVV.

The chain recombines TRBV29-1 with TRBJ1-2, with 7 bases that match TRBD1. The germline CDR1 and CDR2 sequences are SQVTM and ANQGSEA. V dropped 5 bases and J dropped 3; count of bases not matched to a gene: 6. The CDR3 totals 13 residues. This chain's CDR3 is CSVHQTGYYGYTF. CDR3 coding DNA: TGCAGCGTTCACCAGACAGGGTACTATGGCTACACCTTC. Looking up the rest from reference TRBV29-1 and TRBJ1-2 gives the full variable domain: SAVISQKPSRDICQRGTSLTIQCQVDSQVTMMFWYRQQPGQSLTLIATANQGSEATYESGFVIDKFPISRPNLTFSTLTVSNMSPEDSSIYLCSVHQTGYYGYTFGSGTRLTVV.

The chain links TRBV29-1 to TRBJ1-2; D remains unclear. The CDR3 loop spans 12 amino acids. V was shortened by 4 bases and J by 8 bases, with 14 bases between the two germline ends. Germline CDR1 SQVTM, CDR2 ANQGSEA. Here the CDR3 reads CSVVTTHEGYTF. CDR3 nucleotides: TGCAGCGTTGTAACCACTCACGAAGGCTACACCTTC.

V and J are TRBV29-1 and TRBJ2-2, with D unclear. CDR3 size: 12 residues. V was pared by 3 bases and J by 4 bases, with 6 bases between. Germline V gene data show CDR1 as SQVTM and CDR2 as ANQGSEA. The CDR3 reads CSVDLGTGELFF. The CDR3 DNA reads TGCAGCGTTGACTTAGGCACCGGGGAGCTGTTTTTT.

This chain joins TRBV30 and TRBJ1-2; TRBD1 agrees at 9 bases. This CDR3 spans 15 amino acids. Germline loops: CDR1 GTSNPN, CDR2 SVGIG (reference sequence). V lost 7 bases to trimming and J lost 4 bases; unmatched junction nucleotides: 13. Written as DNA, the CDR3 is TGTGCCTCTAGACAGGGGGTGCAACTAGGCTATGGCTACACCTTC. Its translation is CASRQGVQLGYGYTF.

The chain joins TRBV23-1 to TRBJ1-4; D is unclear. TRBV23-1 is an ORF; its function is uncertain. Between the trimmed V and J ends, which lost 0 bases and 11 bases, there was a span of 16 bases. CDR3 length: 15 amino acids. The CDR3: CASSQSWGGRRKLFF. The CDR3 DNA reads TGCGCCAGCAGTCAATCATGGGGAGGCCGCAGGAAACTGTTTTTT.

The rearrangement joins TRBV23-1 to TRBJ1-1, with 7 bases matching TRBD1. TRBV23-1 is classed as an ORF, of uncertain function. Trimming cost V 6 bases and J 9 bases; bases outside gene matches: 10. The CDR3 runs 13 residues. This CDR3 is CASRPQGNTKAFF. In DNA form, the CDR3 reads TGCGCCAGCAGACCACAGGGGAATACTAAAGCTTTCTTT.

This clone was counted between two and nine times. V is TRBV4-3 and J is TRBJ1-5; a weak D match, TRBD1 (5 bases). The V end was cut by 4 bases, the J end by 1 base, with 20 bases between. The germline gives CDR1 LGHNA, CDR2 YSLEER. The CDR3 covers 18 residues. CDR3 region: CASSPQRVGQASNQPQHF. In DNA, the CDR3 is TGCGCCAGCAGCCCCCAAAGAGTGGGGCAGGCGAGCAATCAGCCCCAGCATTTT.

The rearrangement joins TRBV7-2 to TRBJ2-5; 11 nucleotides match TRBD2. The ends lost 5 bases at V and 2 bases at J; junction bases unmatched: 7. This CDR3 spans 16 amino acids. CDR1 SGHTA and CDR2 FQGNSA come from the germline V gene. The CDR3 loop reads CASSPLAGGLQETQYF. CDR3 bases: TGTGCCAGCAGCCCCTTAGCGGGGGGGTTACAAGAGACCCAGTACTTC.

CDR3 in amino acids: CASSQEDRPEYSYEQYF. The CDR3 region has the DNA TGCGCCAGCAGCCAAGAAGACCGGCCGGAGTACTCCTACGAGCAGTACTTC. The chain links TRBV4-1 to TRBJ2-7; D unclear. The CDR3 spans 17 residues. The V and J ends lost 0 bases and 0 bases respectively, with 15 bases between them. Germline-derived CDR1 and CDR2 are MGHRA and YSYEKL.

With regard to this clone: The same CDR3 is also encoded by other DNA sequences in this sample. The genes are TRBV5-1 and TRBJ2-2; 8 positions agree with TRBD1. V lost 3 bases to trimming and J lost 2 bases; unmatched junction nucleotides: 3. CDR3 length: 15 amino acids. Germline CDR1 is SGHRS and CDR2 is YFSETQ. CDR3 DNA: TGCGCCAGCAGCTCAGACAGGGGTAACACCGGGGAGCTGTTTTTT. Translation: CASSSDRGNTGELFF.

This sequence joins TRBV7-2 and TRBJ2-3, with D perhaps matching TRBD2 (6 bases). The CDR3 covers 13 residues. Per the germline V gene, CDR1 is SGHTA and CDR2 is FQGNSA. V was pared by 3 bases and J by 5 bases, with 9 bases between. In DNA, the CDR3 is TGTGCCAGCAGCTTGGCGGGAAGAGATACGCAGTATTTT. It encodes CASSLAGRDTQYF.

The chain joins TRBV30 to TRBJ2-4; 10 bases are a match to TRBD2. The germline gives CDR1 GTSNPN, CDR2 SVGIG (reference sequence). This CDR3 is built from 15 residues. V shed 5 bases, J shed 3 bases, and the junction held 7 bases outside the gene matches. The CDR3 nucleotides are TGTGCCTGGCGTCTAGCGGGGGTAGGCAAAAACATTCAGTACTTC. Encoded protein: CAWRLAGVGKNIQYF.

This chain links TRBV28 with TRBJ2-7; maybe TRBD1 (6 bases). This CDR3 has 15 residues. Trimming stripped 2 bases from V and 0 bases from J, with 11 bases between. Germline CDR1 and CDR2: MDHEN and SYDVKM. The CDR3: CASSLPGDSSYEQYF. In nucleotides, the CDR3 is TGTGCCAGCAGTTTACCAGGGGATAGCTCCTACGAGCAGTACTTC.

V and J are TRBV30 and TRBJ2-1; the match to TRBD2 covers 7 bases. This CDR3 contains 21 residues. Germline CDR1 GTSNPN, CDR2 SVGIG (reference sequence). V trimming: 2 bases; J trimming: 4 bases; junction bases outside the gene matches: 26. The CDR3 DNA is TGTGCCTGGAGTTCTTCTGGAGTAGCGGGTCGCTACGATCTACGGTACAATGAGCAGTTCTTC. Residues: CAWSSSGVAGRYDLRYNEQFF.

The gene calls are TRBV5-1 and TRBJ2-7, with D possibly being TRBD1 or TRBD2 (6 bases each). CDR1 and CDR2 (germline): SGHRS, YFSETQ. Deletions cut 2 bases from V and 3 bases from J, with 12 bases between. The CDR3 has 14 residues. The CDR3 region is CASSLSGGDYEQYF. For the CDR3, the DNA is TGCGCCAGCAGCTTATCCGGGGGCGACTACGAGCAGTACTTC.

The V and J genes are TRBV20-1 and TRBJ2-1; D call uncertain. Between the trimmed V and J ends, which lost 7 bases and 9 bases, there was a span of 10 bases. In germline, CDR1 is DFQATT, CDR2 SNEGSKA (reference sequence). The CDR3 has 10 residues. The CDR3 region has the DNA TGCAGTGTTGGCTTTTCTGAGCAGTTCTTC. This sequence encodes CSVGFSEQFF.

The J gene is TRBJ2-5, the V gene TRBV28; D is unresolved. CDR1 MDHEN and CDR2 SYDVKM come from the germline V gene. This CDR3 is built from 10 residues. V gave up 6 bases and J gave up 2 bases, with 1 base separating them. CDR3 DNA sequence: TGTGCCAGCAGGCAAGAGACCCAGTACTTC. The encoded protein is CASRQETQYF.

The V and J genes are TRBV9 and TRBJ1-1; D not certain. The CDR3 covers 13 residues. Germline CDR1 is SGDLS and CDR2 is YYNGEE. Between the trimmed V and J ends, which lost 1 base and 4 bases, there was a span of 8 bases. CDR3 sequence: CASSVTPITEAFF. The DNA for the CDR3 is TGTGCCAGCAGCGTAACCCCCATCACTGAAGCTTTCTTT.